This TCR beta chain was documented in a study of OX40 agonist ivuxolimab in advanced cancers. Some clones are missing from TCRdb's copy, which holds only in-frame ones; the method was immunoSEQ multiplex PCR. The table includes 65,000 to 95,000 clones, approximately 85% detected once. With regard to this clone: Its antigen is unknown.

Germline trimming cut 9 bases from V and 0 bases from J; bases unmatched to any gene: 14. The CDR3 has 18 residues. Per germline, CDR1 SEHNR and CDR2 FQNEAQ (reference sequence). At cycle 4 day 1, cycle 7 day 1, and baseline, blood was sampled. Study results and limitations: In general, CD8+ T cells held more expanded clones than CD4+ did, on average.

Sequencing used CD4+ or CD8+ T cells sorted from blood, obtained in a trial of the OX40 agonist ivuxolimab. The chain carries TRBV7-9 and TRBJ2-6; 7 bases agree with TRBD1. The receptor comes from an adult with an advanced solid tumor such as melanoma, head and neck, liver or kidney cancer. The CDR3 region has the DNA TGTGCCAGAGATCAATTGGGGGACAGAGACTCTGGGGCCAACGTCCTGACTTTC. Translating gives CARDQLGDRDSGANVLTF.